The 27 T cell receptor beta chains in this list originate from one sample, sequenced in a study of OX40 agonist ivuxolimab in advanced cancers. TCRdb's table, derived via immunoSEQ multiplex PCR, lists solely in-frame clones and lacks some. The sample has more than 65,000 clones, roughly nine tenths seen once. This material consisted of CD4+ or CD8+ T cells sorted from blood, taken in a trial of the OX40 agonist ivuxolimab. These receptors were taken from an adult with an advanced solid tumor such as melanoma, head and neck, liver or kidney cancer.

V usage is TRBV7-9 and J usage is TRBJ2-5; TRBD1 agrees at 8 bases. This CDR3 comprises 16 residues. Looked up from germline, CDR1 is SEHNR and CDR2 is FQNEAQ (reference sequence). The V gene end was trimmed by 5 bases and the J gene end by 5 bases; junction bases not matched to a gene: 13. The CDR3 nucleotides are TGTGCCAGCAGCCAGGGGATGACAGGGGCGGAGGAGACCCAGTACTTC. Translation: CASSQGMTGAEETQYF.

The J gene is TRBJ2-6, the V gene TRBV4-1, with a possible D match to TRBD1 (5 bases). The CDR3 runs to 18 residues. The V gene's germline CDR1 is MGHRA and CDR2 YSYEKL. V was clipped by 0 bases and J by 2 bases, with 14 bases between them. The CDR3 sequence: CASSQDAGIPAGANVLTF. The CDR3 nucleotides are TGCGCCAGCAGCCAAGATGCAGGGATCCCCGCTGGGGCCAACGTCCTGACTTTC.

V usage is TRBV28 and J usage is TRBJ2-3; 10 positions match TRBD2. The CDR3 length is 16 residues. Germline CDR1 and CDR2: MDHEN and SYDVKM. J was trimmed by 5 bases and V by 6 bases; bases with no gene match: 11. CDR3: CASSFHSGRRGDTQYF. Written as DNA, the CDR3 is TGTGCCAGCAGCTTCCATAGCGGGAGGCGGGGAGATACGCAGTATTTT.

This clone was seen only a few times. The chain combines TRBV4-1 with TRBJ1-1; maybe TRBD1 (6 bases). The V end was cut by 4 bases, the J end by 0 bases, with 9 bases between. In germline, CDR1 is MGHRA, CDR2 YSYEKL. This CDR3 is 14 amino acids long. CDR3 loop: CASSPRGLNTEAFF. The CDR3 DNA sequence: TGCGCCAGCAGCCCCAGGGGATTGAACACTGAAGCTTTCTTT.

The V gene is TRBV29-1, the J gene TRBJ2-3, with D tentatively TRBD1 (5 bases). The CDR3 extends over 14 amino acids. Germline V gives CDR1 SQVTM, CDR2 ANQGSEA. V gave up 8 bases and J gave up 1 base, with 16 bases separating them. The CDR3 DNA reads TGCAGCCTTCTGGGGCAGCTCGGCACAGATACGCAGTATTTT. This sequence encodes CSLLGQLGTDTQYF.

The chain has TRBV18 and TRBJ1-5; D might be TRBD1 (5 bases). Germline-derived CDR1 and CDR2 are KGHSH and LQKENI. This CDR3 is built from 14 residues. The V end lost 3 bases, the J end lost 2 bases, and 8 bases lay between the germline ends. CDR3 in DNA: TGTGCCAGCTCACCCCAGGGCCGCAATCAGCCCCAGCATTTT. It encodes CASSPQGRNQPQHF.

This clone was counted between two and nine times. The V call is TRBV2, the J call TRBJ2-1; tentatively, D is TRBD1 or TRBD2 (5 bases each). Per the germline V gene, CDR1 is SNHLY and CDR2 is FYNNEI. The germline V and J ends were trimmed by 6 bases and 0 bases, with 9 bases remaining between them. The CDR3 runs 14 residues. Here the CDR3 DNA reads TGTGCCAGCAGCACGAGGGGCTCCTACAATGAGCAGTTCTTC. Its protein product is CASSTRGSYNEQFF.

The chain recombines TRBV7-9 with TRBJ2-7; D might be TRBD1 (6 bases). Per the germline V gene, CDR1 is SEHNR and CDR2 is FQNEAQ (reference sequence). The CDR3 runs 16 residues. Trimming removed 5 bases from V and 5 bases from J, with 22 bases in between. The CDR3: CASSKIPGQVNDEQYF. As DNA, the CDR3 is TGTGCCAGCAGCAAAATACCGGGACAAGTGAACGACGAGCAGTACTTC.

The gene calls are TRBV27 and TRBJ2-6, with TRBD1 matching 7 bases. With 6 bases clipped from V and 0 bases from J, the junction kept 5 bases outside the gene matches. The CDR3 is 16 amino acids. Germline CDR1 MNHEY, CDR2 SMNVEV (reference sequence). The chain's CDR3 is CASSSGQSSGANVLTF. The CDR3 DNA reads as TGTGCCAGCAGCTCGGGACAGAGCTCTGGGGCCAACGTCCTGACTTTC. The full variable domain, rest sourced from reference TRBV27 and TRBJ2-6, is EAQVTQNPRYLITVTGKKLTVTCSQNMNHEYMSWYRQDPGLGLRQIYYSMNVEVTDKGDVPEGYKVSRKEKRNFPLILESPSPNQTSLYFCASSSGQSSGANVLTFGAGSRLTVL.

The chain carries TRBV5-4 and TRBJ1-1, with a weak D call TRBD1 (5 bases). V was pared by 0 bases and J by 3 bases, with 15 bases between. CDR1 is SGHNT, CDR2 YYREEE, per germline (reference sequence). CDR3 size: 16 residues. The CDR3 region is CASSLEGPPGDTEAFF. CDR3 nucleotides: TGTGCCAGCAGCTTGGAAGGTCCACCGGGGGACACTGAAGCTTTCTTT. The complete variable domain, with remaining parts taken from reference TRBV5-4 and TRBJ1-1, reads ETGVTQSPTHLIKTRGQQVTLRCSSQSGHNTVSWYQQALGQGPQFIFQYYREEENGRGNFPPRFSGLQFPNYSSELNVNALELDDSALYLCASSLEGPPGDTEAFFGQGTRLTVV.

This clone was detected a few times. The chain couples TRBV28 to TRBJ1-4, with a weak D call TRBD1 (6 bases). Between the trimmed V and J ends, which lost 9 bases and 5 bases, there was a span of 13 bases. Germline V gives CDR1 MDHEN, CDR2 SYDVKM. The CDR3 covers 13 residues. The CDR3 reads CASLGGFNEKLFF. The CDR3 DNA reads TGTGCCAGTCTAGGGGGTTTCAATGAAAAACTGTTTTTT.

This clone was recorded only once. The chain links TRBV29-1 to TRBJ2-6; possible D gene TRBD2, 5 bases. The CDR3 consists of 13 residues. Germline V CDR1 and CDR2: SQVTM, ANQGSEA. The ends were cut back, 8 bases at V and 1 base at J, with 9 bases in the middle. CDR3 loop: CSSRESGANVLTF. As DNA, the CDR3 is TGCAGCTCGAGGGAGTCTGGGGCCAACGTCCTGACTTTC. Drawing the rest from reference TRBV29-1 and TRBJ2-6, the complete variable domain is SAVISQKPSRDICQRGTSLTIQCQVDSQVTMMFWYRQQPGQSLTLIATANQGSEATYESGFVIDKFPISRPNLTFSTLTVSNMSPEDSSIYLCSSRESGANVLTFGAGSRLTVL.

In DNA form, the CDR3 reads TGTGCCAGCAGTTTAGTCCAGGGGGGCAACCAGCGTCAGCCCCAGCATTTT. Amino acids: CASSLVQGGNQRQPQHF. V usage is TRBV28 and J usage is TRBJ1-5; TRBD1 agrees at 7 bases. In germline, CDR1 is MDHEN, CDR2 SYDVKM. V lost 2 bases to trimming and J lost 6 bases; unmatched junction nucleotides: 13. The CDR3 is made up of 17 amino acids.

The J gene is TRBJ2-1, the V gene TRBV10-1; D gene unclear. V was shortened by 0 bases and J by 10 bases, with 13 bases between the two germline ends. Per the germline V gene, CDR1 is WNHNN and CDR2 is SYGVQD (reference sequence). The length of the CDR3 is 14 residues. CDR3 sequence (DNA): TGCGCCAGCAGTGAGTCGAGGTGGTCTCCGGAGCAGTTCTTC. Translation: CASSESRWSPEQFF.

The chain joins TRBV7-3 to TRBJ1-1, with D unresolved. V lost 2 bases and J lost 0, with 4 bases in between. This CDR3 has 13 amino acids. Germline V lookup: CDR1 SGHTA, CDR2 FQGTGA. CDR3 sequence reads: CASSLLVNTEAFF. The CDR3 DNA is TGTGCCAGCAGCTTATTGGTGAACACTGAAGCTTTCTTT.

The chain joins TRBV19 to TRBJ2-6, with TRBD1 matching 10 bases. This CDR3 comprises 17 residues. Germline-derived CDR1 and CDR2 are LNHDA and SQIVND (reference sequence). With V trimmed by 7 bases and J by 2 bases, 8 bases remained unmatched. The CDR3 coding sequence is TGTGCCAGTAAAAGGACAGGGGGTGGAACTGGGGCCAACGTCCTGACTTTC. Translation: CASKRTGGGTGANVLTF. Based on the CDR3 plus reference TRBV19 and TRBJ2-6, the full variable domain is DGGITQSPKYLFRKEGQNVTLSCEQNLNHDAMYWYRQDPGQGLRLIYYSQIVNDFQKGDIAEGYSVSREKKESFPLTVTSAQKNPTAFYLCASKRTGGGTGANVLTFGAGSRLTVL.

This chain connects TRBV11-2 to TRBJ2-5; D is unresolved. V lost 2 bases and J lost 5, with 21 bases in between. CDR1 SGHAT and CDR2 FQNNGV come from the germline V gene. This CDR3 region has 17 residues. CDR3 coding DNA: TGTGCCAGCAGCTTAAAGCTCGGAACGGCCTCGGAGGAGACCCAGTACTTC. Protein product: CASSLKLGTASEETQYF. Based on the CDR3 plus reference TRBV11-2 and TRBJ2-5, the full variable domain is EAGVAQSPRYKIIEKRQSVAFWCNPISGHATLYWYQQILGQGPKLLIQFQNNGVVDDSQLPKDRFSAERLKGVDSTLKIQPAKLEDSAVYLCASSLKLGTASEETQYFGPGTRLLVL.

The CDR3 DNA reads as TGTGCCAGCAGCGAGACTGCTCCCCGGTTCGAGCAGTACTTC. It yields the protein CASSETAPRFEQYF. The rearrangement links TRBV11-2 to TRBJ2-7; D is undetermined. Looked up from germline, CDR1 is SGHAT and CDR2 is FQNNGV. This CDR3 contains 14 residues. Trimming removed 5 bases at V and 6 bases at J, with 17 bases between.

The chain carries TRBV9 and TRBJ2-2; D not certain. V was shortened by 4 bases and J by 4 bases, with 11 bases between the two germline ends. Per the germline V gene, CDR1 is SGDLS and CDR2 is YYNGEE. The CDR3 extends over 14 amino acids. The CDR3 DNA reads TGTGCCAGCAGCCCCACCCTGATCACCGGGGAGCTGTTTTTT. As protein: CASSPTLITGELFF.

The chain recombines TRBV7-2 with TRBJ2-2, with D uncertain. The CDR3 length is 15 residues. The germline CDR1 and CDR2 sequences are SGHTA and FQGNSA. The V end was cut by 1 base, the J end by 4 bases, with 10 bases between. Here the CDR3 reads CASSLVRTITGELFF. CDR3 sequence (DNA): TGTGCCAGCAGCTTAGTTCGGACCATCACCGGGGAGCTGTTTTTT.

V gene TRBV5-1 combines with J gene TRBJ1-1; TRBD1 aligns across 7 bases. The germline V gene encodes CDR1 SGHRS and CDR2 YFSETQ. CDR3 length: 15 amino acids. V was clipped by 0 bases and J by 5 bases; unmatched bases: 7. This CDR3 reads CASSLDTGDGTEAFF. CDR3 in DNA: TGCGCCAGCAGCTTGGATACAGGGGATGGTACTGAAGCTTTCTTT.

J is TRBJ2-7 and V is TRBV10-2, with 11 positions matching TRBD2. CDR1 and CDR2 from the germline V gene are WSHSY and SAAADI. V was pared by 7 bases and J by 4 bases, with 9 bases of the junction left unmatched. CDR3 size: 15 residues. The CDR3 sequence is CASTQTGLAVYEQYF. The DNA of the CDR3 is TGCGCCAGCACCCAAACGGGACTAGCGGTGTACGAGCAGTACTTC.

The chain links TRBV6-6 to TRBJ1-1, with a possible D match to TRBD1 (6 bases). V gave up 5 bases and J gave up 4 bases, with 14 bases separating them. CDR1 MNHNY and CDR2 SVGAGI come from the germline V gene (reference sequence). The CDR3 sequence is 14 residues long. This CDR3 reads CASSSQGSTTEAFF. DNA of the CDR3: TGTGCCAGCAGTAGTCAGGGGTCGACCACTGAAGCTTTCTTT.

The chain recombines TRBV9 with TRBJ2-7; 9 positions agree with TRBD2. The trim removed 3 bases at V and 2 bases at J, leaving 9 bases unmatched. The CDR3 runs to 16 residues. Germline loops: CDR1 SGDLS, CDR2 YYNGEE. The chain's CDR3 is CASSAYSSGVPYEQYF. The CDR3 nucleotides are TGTGCCAGCAGCGCATATTCTAGCGGGGTTCCCTACGAGCAGTACTTC.

The chain is built from TRBV11-3 and TRBJ2-2; 7 bases align to TRBD2. Germline assignment: CDR1 SGHNT and CDR2 YENEEA. This CDR3 spans 16 amino acids. V shed 5 bases and J 2 bases; nucleotides not matched to a gene: 8. CDR3 sequence: CASSQRSSGNTGELFF. CDR3 coding DNA: TGTGCCAGCAGCCAACGCTCTAGCGGAAACACCGGGGAGCTGTTTTTT.

V usage is TRBV27 and J usage is TRBJ2-7, with D maybe TRBD2 (6 bases). Trimming took 9 bases from V and 0 from J, leaving 27 bases between them. This CDR3 contains 18 residues. Germline loops: CDR1 MNHEY, CDR2 SMNVEV (reference sequence). The CDR3 here is CARKTGLASTSSSYEQYF. The CDR3 DNA is TGTGCCAGAAAAACTGGGCTAGCGTCTACCTCCTCCTCCTACGAGCAGTACTTC.

This clone showed up just once. This chain connects TRBV5-4 to TRBJ2-1; D gene unclear. Trimming took 4 bases from V and 5 from J, leaving 22 bases between them. This CDR3 region has 17 residues. Germline-derived CDR1 and CDR2 are SGHNT and YYREEE (reference sequence). CDR3 region: CASSPGPYSRRDNEQFF. The CDR3 DNA is TGTGCCAGCAGCCCGGGCCCATACAGCAGGCGCGACAATGAGCAGTTCTTC.